Below, 3 T cell receptor beta chains from the same sample are listed, as sequenced in a study of Ad26.COV2.S vaccination and SARS-CoV-2 variants (dated by TCRdb to about 2021). Library preparation was by the immunoSEQ multiplex PCR assay. This immuneACCESS table, as held by TCRdb, lists in-frame sequences with V and J called but not all clones. Of the missing ones, under half trace to an unresolved V gene in checked studies; the others have no known cause. This sample has roughly 300,000 clones in its table, and around 89% of those were observed once. The ten largest clones add up to approximately 5% of the sample. The treatment or condition tag for this specimen amounts to: approximately 18 received Ad26.COV2.S at low or high dose, single or two shots; roughly five received placebo; per-sample allocation not given. For vaccine and placebo recipients, repertoires were sequenced using samples collected on day 63 after the first injection.

Here the sequenced sample was peripheral blood, taken in a trial of Ad26.COV2.S vaccine versus placebo. Source of these receptors: a person aged 18-65 years who received the Ad26.COV2.S COVID-19 vaccine or a placebo.

The genes are TRBV9 and TRBJ2-5; D not resolved. The germline V and J ends were trimmed by 2 bases and 0 bases, with 5 bases remaining between them. Germline V gene sequence: CDR1 SGDLS, CDR2 YYNGEE. The length of the CDR3 is 13 residues. CDR3 protein: CASSVGNQETQYF. CDR3 nucleotide sequence: TGTGCCAGCAGCGTCGGCAACCAAGAGACCCAGTACTTC.

This chain connects TRBV9 to TRBJ1-1, with 9 bases lining up with TRBD1. Germline assignment: CDR1 SGDLS and CDR2 YYNGEE. V lost 4 bases to trimming and J lost 1 base; unmatched junction nucleotides: 2. The length of the CDR3 is 14 residues. The DNA of the CDR3 is TGTGCCAGCAGCCGGACAGGGGCGAACACTGAAGCTTTCTTT. This encodes CASSRTGANTEAFF.

The rearrangement links TRBV6-1 to TRBJ1-5; no firm D call. The germline V gene has CDR1 MNHNS and CDR2 SASEGT. CDR3 size: 14 residues. Trimming stripped 3 bases from V and 6 bases from J, with 12 bases between. The CDR3, as DNA: TGTGCCAGCAGTGACCCGGGAAGCGGTCAGCCCCAGCATTTT. Its protein is CASSDPGSGQPQHF.